The 2 T cell receptor beta chains listed next were all sequenced from one sample in a study of patients and donors after allogeneic stem cell transplantation. TCRdb re-called the RT-PCR reads with MiXCR, one entry per CDR3 protein. This sample has about a million distinct CDR3 sequences, with about 20% found just once. Source material: blood, either unsorted or a sorted T cell fraction (not recorded which). The receptors shown here come from a human donor who was either an allogeneic HSCT recipient or a stem cell or donor lymphocyte infusion donor (not recorded which). It is not recorded whose cells these are; they may come from a transplant donor.

The genes are TRBV29-1 and TRBJ2-4, with TRBD2 matching over 12 bases. The CDR3 is 14 amino acids. After removal of 7 bases from V and 12 bases from J, the junction contained 13 bases not matched to a gene. CDR1 and CDR2 (germline): SQVTM, ANQGSEA. CDR3 nucleotide sequence: TGCAGCGCCGTTGGGCATGGACTAGCGGGAAGTCAGTACTTC. This sequence encodes CSAVGHGLAGSQYF. The whole variable domain, filled in from reference TRBV29-1 and TRBJ2-4, reads SAVISQKPSRDICQRGTSLTIQCQVDSQVTMMFWYRQQPGQSLTLIATANQGSEATYESGFVIDKFPISRPNLTFSTLTVSNMSPEDSSIYLCSAVGHGLAGSQYFGAGTRLSVL.

CDR3 bases: TGTGCCAGCAGCTTAGTGAAGACGGGATACACAGATACGCAGTATTTT. Translating gives CASSLVKTGYTDTQYF. The chain carries TRBV7-9 and TRBJ2-3, with a tentative D call TRBD2 (5 bases). V lost 1 base, J lost 2 bases, and 13 bases lay in between. Germline CDR1 and CDR2: SEHNR and FQNEAQ (reference sequence). This CDR3 spans 16 amino acids.